Listed here are 21 T cell receptor beta chains from one sample, sequenced in a study of T cells in Graves' hyperthyroidism and ophthalmopathy. What was amplified from RNA transcripts were TCR beta CDR3 regions. With the HTBI primer set, the TCR CDR3 went through a first round of RT-PCR. TCRdb re-called the multiplex PCR reads through MiXCR, storing one row per CDR3 protein. In the table there are tens of thousands of distinct CDR3 sequences, 52% of which are singletons. The sample consisted of blood. Receptor source: a middle-aged man with Graves' ophthalmopathy.

A note on this clonotype: The junction departs from germline at one end; a sequencing error may be responsible. The J gene is TRBJ2-6, the V gene TRBV19; D assignment may be TRBD1 or TRBD2 (5 bases each). Germline V gene data show CDR1 as LNHDA and CDR2 as SQIVND (reference sequence). This CDR3 contains 19 residues. In nucleotides, the CDR3 is TGTGCCAGTAGTAGAATCCGGGACGCTAGCCCCCCTGGGGCCAACGTCCCGACTTTC. The encoded protein is CASSRIRDASPPGANVPTF.

This clonotype has a count of ten or more. CDR3 loop: CAWKGGASNQPQHF. CDR3 DNA sequence: TGTGCCTGGAAAGGGGGGGCAAGCAATCAGCCCCAGCATTTT. The rearrangement links TRBV30 to TRBJ1-5; D perhaps matches TRBD1 (6 bases). V was shortened by 4 bases and J by 1 base, with 11 bases between the two germline ends. Germline V gene data show CDR1 as GTSNPN and CDR2 as SVGIG (reference sequence). The CDR3 runs to 14 residues.

This clonotype was counted between two and nine times. The CDR3 loop is CASSVDGASYSGNTIYF. The CDR3 coding sequence is TGTGCCAGCAGCGTAGATGGGGCGAGCTACTCTGGAAACACCATATATTTT. The chain combines TRBV9 with TRBJ1-3, with a tentative D call TRBD1 (5 bases). Deletions cut 0 bases from V and 0 bases from J, with 13 bases between. This CDR3 has 17 amino acids. Germline CDR1 SGDLS, CDR2 YYNGEE.

This clonotype has at least ten counts. This chain connects TRBV6-1 to TRBJ1-5; D unresolved. From germline, CDR1 is MNHNS and CDR2 SASEGT. The CDR3 runs 13 residues. V was shortened by 5 bases and J by 3 bases, with 8 bases between the two germline ends. CDR3 nucleotide sequence: TGTGCCAGCAGTTTCAGAATCAATCAGCCCCAGCATTTT. This codes for CASSFRINQPQHF.

The V call is TRBV20-1, the J call TRBJ1-1; TRBD1 matches at 10 bases. The CDR3 is made up of 13 amino acids. V trimming: 6 bases; J trimming: 3 bases; junction bases outside the gene matches: 4. Germline V lookup: CDR1 DFQATT, CDR2 SNEGSKA (reference sequence). CDR3 nucleotide sequence: TGCAGTGCGAGGACAGGGGGGTACACTGAAGCTTTCTTT. Its protein product is CSARTGGYTEAFF.

This clonotype was recorded at least ten times. The chain recombines TRBV6-5 with TRBJ1-5; TRBD1 agrees at 9 bases. This CDR3 has 14 amino acids. With 6 bases clipped from V and 6 bases from J, the junction kept 6 bases outside the gene matches. CDR1 MNHEY and CDR2 SVGAGI come from the germline V gene. CDR3 DNA sequence: TGTGCCAGCAGCGCGACAGGGGGAAGTCAGCCCCAGCATTTT. It yields the protein CASSATGGSQPQHF.

This rearrangement joins TRBV7-3 to TRBJ2-1, with 11 bases lining up with TRBD2. Per the germline V gene, CDR1 is SGHTA and CDR2 is FQGTGA. This CDR3 has 15 amino acids. The V and J ends lost 5 bases and 9 bases, in that order; junction bases with no gene match: 9. CDR3 DNA sequence: TGTGCCAGCAGCGCCTTTAGCGGGAGGGCCAGTGAGCAGTTCTTC. Amino acids: CASSAFSGRASEQFF.

The rearrangement joins TRBV20-1 to TRBJ1-6, with a weak D call TRBD1 (5 bases). V lost 6 bases, J lost 6 bases, and 18 bases lay in between. CDR1 and CDR2 from the germline V gene are DFQATT and SNEGSKA (reference sequence). The CDR3 has 15 amino acids. The CDR3 is CSASTGGGFNSPLHF. The CDR3 coding sequence is TGCAGTGCGTCAACCGGGGGGGGATTTAATTCACCCCTCCACTTT.

The chain employs TRBV15 and TRBJ1-1, with TRBD1 matching over 7 bases. CDR3 length equals 15 residues. CDR1 is LNHNV, CDR2 YYDKDF, per germline (reference sequence). V gave up 3 bases and J gave up 0 bases; unmatched junction bases: 4. The CDR3 region is CATSSQQGMNTEAFF. CDR3 bases: TGTGCCACCAGCAGCCAACAGGGGATGAACACTGAAGCTTTCTTT.

The genes are TRBV20-1 and TRBJ2-4; 13 bases map to TRBD2. The J segment lost 9 bases and the V segment lost 4 bases, leaving 12 bases of the junction unmatched. In germline, CDR1 is DFQATT, CDR2 SNEGSKA (reference sequence). The CDR3 loop spans 16 amino acids. CDR3 region: CSATLLAGGPPGIQYF. CDR3 nucleotides: TGCAGTGCTACCTTACTAGCGGGAGGGCCGCCAGGCATTCAGTACTTC.

V and J are TRBV20-1 and TRBJ1-5; perhaps TRBD1 as D (6 bases). V was cut by 3 bases and J by 10 bases, with 19 bases left in between. CDR1 and CDR2 (germline): DFQATT, SNEGSKA (reference sequence). The CDR3 is made up of 14 amino acids. CDR3 in amino acids: CSARLSGGEGPQHF. The CDR3 nucleotides are TGCAGTGCTAGGTTGTCGGGGGGCGAGGGTCCCCAGCATTTT.

There are many counts of this clonotype. The V and J genes are TRBV5-1 and TRBJ2-3; no clear D. The CDR3 is 14 residues long. Germline values: CDR1 SGHRS, CDR2 YFSETQ. V lost 2 bases to trimming and J lost 1 base, with 8 bases between them. CDR3 amino acids: CASSFSSRTDTQYF. CDR3 DNA: TGCGCCAGCAGCTTCAGCAGCCGCACAGATACGCAGTATTTT. Based on the CDR3 plus reference TRBV5-1 and TRBJ2-3, the full variable domain is KAGVTQTPRYLIKTRGQQVTLSCSPISGHRSVSWYQQTPGQGLQFLFEYFSETQRNKGNFPGRFSGRQFSNSRSEMNVSTLELGDSALYLCASSFSSRTDTQYFGPGTRLTVL.

The CDR3, as DNA: TGCAGTGCTAGGGCAGGGAATAATTCACCCCTCCACTTT. It encodes CSARAGNNSPLHF. The chain carries TRBV20-1 and TRBJ1-6, with D possibly matching TRBD1 (5 bases). Germline V gives CDR1 DFQATT, CDR2 SNEGSKA (reference sequence). Trimming took off 3 bases at V and 5 bases at J, with 8 bases between the two ends. This CDR3 contains 13 residues.

This clonotype showed up many times. This CDR3 reads CASSGLAGLYNEQFF. CDR3 DNA sequence: TGTGCCAGCAGTGGACTAGCGGGGCTATACAATGAGCAGTTCTTC. The chain employs TRBV27 and TRBJ2-1, with 12 bases matching TRBD2. CDR1 and CDR2 from the germline V gene are MNHEY and SMNVEV (reference sequence). The J segment lost 4 bases and the V segment lost 5 bases, leaving 3 bases of the junction unmatched. The CDR3 covers 15 residues.

This clonotype came up many times. The chain carries TRBV5-1 and TRBJ2-5; the D is unclear. Germline V gene data show CDR1 as SGHRS and CDR2 as YFSETQ. The CDR3 has 13 residues. Trimming left V 6 bases short and J 5 bases short, with 14 bases between. CDR3 amino acids: CASMYYPSETQYF. DNA of the CDR3: TGCGCCAGCATGTACTACCCTTCGGAGACCCAGTACTTC.

This clonotype was observed many times. The chain employs TRBV28 and TRBJ1-5, with D uncertain. The CDR3 consists of 10 residues. Trimming cost V 8 bases and J 6 bases, with 5 bases left between them. Germline lookup yields CDR1 MDHEN and CDR2 SYDVKM. CDR3 coding DNA: TGTGCCAGCGGAAGTCAGCCCCAGCATTTT. Translation: CASGSQPQHF.

This chain uses TRBV9 with TRBJ2-3; the match to TRBD2 covers 7 bases. The CDR3 has 16 residues. Germline V gene lookup returns CDR1 SGDLS and CDR2 YYNGEE. Losses at the gene ends were 0 bases for V and 3 bases for J; bases not matched to a gene: 7. CDR3 amino acids: CASSVEGGSTTDTQYF. The CDR3 nucleotides are TGTGCCAGCAGCGTAGAGGGCGGGAGCACGACAGATACGCAGTATTTT.

This clonotype was recorded at least ten times. The rearrangement joins TRBV20-1 to TRBJ1-6; D is ambiguous. The germline gives CDR1 DFQATT, CDR2 SNEGSKA (reference sequence). The V and J ends lost 0 bases and 0 bases respectively, with 9 bases between them. The CDR3 is 16 amino acids. The CDR3 is CSARDSGSSYNSPLHF. The CDR3 nucleotides read TGCAGTGCTAGAGATTCGGGGAGCTCCTATAATTCACCCCTCCACTTT.

By sample fraction, this clonotype is medium-sized. The rearrangement joins TRBV7-2 to TRBJ1-6, with 9 bases aligning to TRBD1. Germline assignment: CDR1 SGHTA and CDR2 FQGNSA. This CDR3 is built from 12 residues. Unmatched junction bases numbered 0, after V lost 8 bases and J lost 7 bases. The CDR3: CASGTGNSPLHF. In DNA, the CDR3 is TGTGCCAGCGGGACAGGGAATTCACCCCTCCACTTT.

This chain uses TRBV7-8 with TRBJ1-6; 8 bases line up with TRBD1. The germline V gene encodes CDR1 SGHVS and CDR2 FQNEAQ. Germline trimming cut 7 bases from V and 7 bases from J; bases unmatched to any gene: 9. The CDR3 covers 15 residues. The CDR3 DNA sequence: TGTGCCAGCACCAATCCTACAGGGGGGAATTCACCCCTCCACTTT. Translation: CASTNPTGGNSPLHF.

This clonotype was observed at least ten times. The chain uses TRBV4-1 and TRBJ2-7, with TRBD1 matching 8 bases. With V trimmed by 5 bases and J by 6 bases, 9 bases remained unmatched. The germline V gene has CDR1 MGHRA and CDR2 YSYEKL. This CDR3 region has 14 residues. CDR3 sequence reads: CASSIDRGSSEQYF. In nucleotides, the CDR3 is TGCGCCAGCAGCATAGACAGGGGAAGTAGCGAGCAGTACTTC.